One sample yielded the 22 T cell receptor beta chains listed below, sequenced in a study of response to subunit inactivated influenza vaccine (dated by TCRdb to the late 2010s). Library generation was performed with RT-PCR. Sequencing used an Illumina HiSeq 2500. The raw public reads went through TCRdb reprocessing: fastp at Q25, MiXCR clone calling, in-frame beta chains kept. Every CDR3 protein is listed once, alongside the most common genes and DNA of its rows. This sample is represented by about 780,000 distinct CDR3 sequences; approximately 18% of them were singletons. Approximately 10% of the sample lies in the top ten. Sequencing used PBMCs from blood, obtained roughly 5 days after vaccination. The receptors derive from a man aged 50 to 60 who received an inactivated influenza vaccine. Donor details come from another sample of the same person, matched by shared clones.

This clonotype was found many times. The CDR3 DNA is TGCGCCAGCCACCCGACTAGCGGGGGGGAGCAGTTCTTC. Translation gives CASHPTSGGEQFF. This chain uses TRBV5-1 with TRBJ2-1; TRBD2 agrees at 13 bases. V trimming: 7 bases; J trimming: 10 bases; junction bases outside the gene matches: 5. The CDR3 is 13 residues long. Germline V gene sequence: CDR1 SGHRS, CDR2 YFSETQ.

This clonotype was observed a few times. This chain joins TRBV10-3 and TRBJ2-1; 9 nucleotides agree with TRBD2. V lost 6 bases and J lost 2; bases outside the gene matches: 2. There are 14 residues in the CDR3. Per germline, CDR1 ENHRY and CDR2 SYGVKD. CDR3 in DNA: TGTGCCATCAGCGGCGGGGGGGCCTACAATGAGCAGTTCTTC. It translates to CAISGGGAYNEQFF.

This clonotype was counted only a few times. A read error may account for a junction end that differs from germline. The chain uses TRBV11-1 and TRBJ1-1; possible D gene TRBD1, 5 bases. Germline lookup yields CDR1 SGHAT and CDR2 FQDESV (reference sequence). The CDR3 contains 16 residues. CDR3 amino acids: CACSLAGRDSNTEAFF. Written as DNA, the CDR3 is TGTGCCTGCAGCCTTGCGGGGCGCGATTCGAACACTGAAGCTTTCTTT. Looking up the rest from reference TRBV11-1 and TRBJ1-1 gives the full variable domain: EAEVAQSPRYKITEKSQAVAFWCDPISGHATLYWYRQILGQGPELLVQFQDESVVDDSQLPKDRFSAERLKGVDSTLKIQPAELGDSAMYLCACSLAGRDSNTEAFFGQGTRLTVV.

This clonotype has at least ten counts. The chain joins TRBV20-1 to TRBJ2-1; no clear D. The CDR3 loop spans 13 amino acids. The V gene's germline CDR1 is DFQATT and CDR2 SNEGSKA (reference sequence). Trimming stripped 3 bases from V and 6 bases from J, with 12 bases between. This CDR3 reads CSARRTGPNEQFF. The CDR3 bases are TGCAGTGCTAGGCGTACGGGTCCCAATGAGCAGTTCTTC.

This clonotype showed up just a few times. The V call is TRBV5-6, the J call TRBJ2-3; D remains ambiguous. Germline V gene sequence: CDR1 SGHDT, CDR2 YYEEEE. Deletions cut 4 bases from V and 8 bases from J, with 8 bases between. This CDR3 spans 11 amino acids. The CDR3 DNA follows: TGTGCCAGCAGCAAGACCAGTACGCAGTATTTT. It is translated as CASSKTSTQYF.

The rearrangement uses TRBV7-9 and TRBJ2-1; 10 bases map to TRBD2. The CDR3 is made up of 15 amino acids. V lost 3 bases, J lost 7 bases, and 6 bases stayed unmatched. Germline V gives CDR1 SEHNR, CDR2 FQNEAQ (reference sequence). For the CDR3, the DNA is TGTGCCAGCAGCTTTGAAGCGGGAGGGGGGAATGAGCAGTTCTTC. Its protein product is CASSFEAGGGNEQFF.

This chain joins TRBV20-1 and TRBJ2-7; D is ambiguous. V lost 0 bases and J lost 4, with 4 bases in between. This CDR3 contains 11 residues. CDR1 is DFQATT and CDR2 is SNEGSKA in the germline V gene (reference sequence). CDR3 in amino acids: CSARDVYEQYF. CDR3 DNA sequence: TGCAGTGCTAGAGATGTATACGAGCAGTACTTC.

This clonotype turned up a few times. The rearrangement uses TRBV5-1 and TRBJ1-1; D remains unclear. The CDR3 covers 13 residues. The germline gives CDR1 SGHRS, CDR2 YFSETQ. Trimming removed 0 bases at V and 4 bases at J, with 7 bases between. The CDR3 coding sequence is TGCGCCAGCAGCTTGGCCGATGTCACTGAAGCTTTCTTT. It specifies CASSLADVTEAFF.

J is TRBJ2-1 and V is TRBV11-2, with 12 positions matching TRBD2. The J segment lost 7 bases and the V segment lost 3 bases, leaving 4 bases of the junction unmatched. The CDR3 covers 15 residues. From germline, CDR1 is SGHAT and CDR2 FQNNGV. The DNA of the CDR3 is TGTGCCAGCAGCTTCAGTCTAGCGGGAGGGAATGAGCAGTTCTTC. It translates to CASSFSLAGGNEQFF.

V is TRBV6-1 and J is TRBJ2-5; D assignment may be TRBD1 or TRBD2 (7 bases each). This CDR3 spans 15 amino acids. V gave up 6 bases and J gave up 5 bases, with 19 bases separating them. The germline V gene has CDR1 MNHNS and CDR2 SASEGT. The CDR3 nucleotides are TGTGCCAGCAGCAGGGGGGGGACATGGTGGGAGACCCAGTACTTC. Translated, it gives CASSRGGTWWETQYF.

This chain connects TRBV5-1 to TRBJ2-3, with 9 bases that match TRBD2. J lost 8 bases, V lost 4 bases, and 17 bases had no gene match. Germline CDR1 SGHRS, CDR2 YFSETQ. The CDR3 length is 17 residues. The chain's CDR3 is CASSNLGTSNSKGTQYF. DNA of the CDR3: TGCGCCAGCAGCAACCTCGGGACTAGCAATTCCAAGGGTACGCAGTATTTT.

The gene calls are TRBV20-1 and TRBJ2-1; 8 nucleotides agree with TRBD1. The length of the CDR3 is 15 residues. The V segment lost 6 bases and the J segment 1 base; nucleotides outside the gene matches: 8. CDR1 is DFQATT, CDR2 SNEGSKA, per germline (reference sequence). CDR3 protein: CSAESGGSSYNEQFF. CDR3 DNA sequence: TGCAGTGCCGAGTCAGGGGGCTCATCCTACAATGAGCAGTTCTTC.

This clonotype appeared a few times. The chain is built from TRBV28 and TRBJ1-2; 11 bases align to TRBD1. The CDR3 sequence is 15 residues long. V shed 2 bases, J shed 3 bases, and the junction held 2 bases outside the gene matches. In germline, CDR1 is MDHEN, CDR2 SYDVKM. The CDR3 coding sequence is TGTGCCAGCAGTTTACCGGGACAGGGGGACTATGGCTACACCTTC. This translates into CASSLPGQGDYGYTF.

This clonotype was seen more than once but under ten times. The chain recombines TRBV27 with TRBJ1-5; no clear D gene. The germline CDR1 and CDR2 sequences are MNHEY and SMNVEV (reference sequence). The CDR3 contains 14 residues. V shed 6 bases and J shed 3 bases, with 12 bases lying between them. The CDR3 DNA sequence: TGTGCCAGCAGCCAAGGCAGGTTCAATCAGCCCCAGCATTTT. Protein product: CASSQGRFNQPQHF.

Ten or more counts support this clonotype. The rearrangement joins TRBV7-2 to TRBJ2-7; the D gene is possibly TRBD1 (6 bases). V was trimmed by 5 bases and J by 3 bases, leaving 11 bases between them. CDR3 length: 13 amino acids. CDR1 and CDR2 from the germline V gene are SGHTA and FQGNSA. Here the CDR3 reads CASSTGTSYEQYF. DNA for the CDR3: TGTGCCAGCAGCACCGGGACAAGCTACGAGCAGTACTTC.

This clonotype was recorded a few times. This chain connects TRBV29-1 to TRBJ2-7, with a tentative D call TRBD1 (5 bases). Trimming left V 4 bases short and J 7 bases short, with 11 bases between. CDR3 length: 11 amino acids. Germline CDR1 SQVTM, CDR2 ANQGSEA. This CDR3 reads CSVGDKGEQYF. CDR3 nucleotide sequence: TGCAGCGTTGGGGATAAGGGGGAGCAGTACTTC.

The genes are TRBV10-3 and TRBJ2-1, with D hard to call. Germline values: CDR1 ENHRY, CDR2 SYGVKD. This CDR3 region has 13 residues. With 6 bases removed from V and 8 bases from J, the gap between germline ends came to 14 bases. CDR3 bases: TGTGCCATCAGCTGGTCTATACGGGATGAGCAGTTCTTC. Translation gives CAISWSIRDEQFF.

This clonotype was seen a handful of times. The chain combines TRBV10-3 with TRBJ1-1; TRBD1 aligns across 8 bases. Germline values: CDR1 ENHRY, CDR2 SYGVKD. V shed 7 bases, J shed 4 bases, and the junction held 8 bases outside the gene matches. The length of the CDR3 is 14 residues. CDR3 sequence (DNA): TGTGCCATCACCTCGGACAGGGCCGGCACTGAAGCTTTCTTT. Encoded protein: CAITSDRAGTEAFF.

This clonotype was seen only a few times. The genes are TRBV20-1 and TRBJ2-3, with a possible D match to TRBD2 (5 bases). Trimming removed 1 base at V and 2 bases at J, with 13 bases between. CDR3 length: 15 residues. From germline, CDR1 is DFQATT and CDR2 SNEGSKA (reference sequence). The CDR3 sequence: CSARVRDYSTDTQYF. Here the CDR3 DNA reads TGCAGTGCTAGAGTACGGGATTACTCCACAGATACGCAGTATTTT.

This chain links TRBV15 with TRBJ2-3; 11 bases fit TRBD2. The germline gives CDR1 LNHNV, CDR2 YYDKDF (reference sequence). This CDR3 comprises 17 residues. The J segment lost 5 bases and the V segment lost 1 base, leaving 8 bases of the junction unmatched. DNA for the CDR3: TGTGCCACCAGCAGAGGAAGTAGCGGGAGGGTCTTAGATACGCAGTATTTT. Translating gives CATSRGSSGRVLDTQYF.

A few counts support this clonotype. This chain connects TRBV28 to TRBJ2-7; the match to TRBD2 covers 9 bases. With V trimmed by 6 bases and J by 1 base, 10 bases remained unmatched. Per the germline V gene, CDR1 is MDHEN and CDR2 is SYDVKM. This CDR3 contains 16 residues. This chain's CDR3 is CASRPFGLAGSYEQYF. In DNA, the CDR3 is TGTGCCAGCAGGCCCTTCGGGCTAGCGGGATCCTACGAGCAGTACTTC.

This chain connects TRBV5-1 to TRBJ2-3; tentative D call: TRBD2 (6 bases). CDR3 length: 14 residues. Germline V gene data show CDR1 as SGHRS and CDR2 as YFSETQ. Trimming removed 7 bases from V and 2 bases from J, with 14 bases in between. For the CDR3, the DNA is TGCGCCAGCGGCCCATTAGCGGCCACAGATACGCAGTATTTT. This translates into CASGPLAATDTQYF.